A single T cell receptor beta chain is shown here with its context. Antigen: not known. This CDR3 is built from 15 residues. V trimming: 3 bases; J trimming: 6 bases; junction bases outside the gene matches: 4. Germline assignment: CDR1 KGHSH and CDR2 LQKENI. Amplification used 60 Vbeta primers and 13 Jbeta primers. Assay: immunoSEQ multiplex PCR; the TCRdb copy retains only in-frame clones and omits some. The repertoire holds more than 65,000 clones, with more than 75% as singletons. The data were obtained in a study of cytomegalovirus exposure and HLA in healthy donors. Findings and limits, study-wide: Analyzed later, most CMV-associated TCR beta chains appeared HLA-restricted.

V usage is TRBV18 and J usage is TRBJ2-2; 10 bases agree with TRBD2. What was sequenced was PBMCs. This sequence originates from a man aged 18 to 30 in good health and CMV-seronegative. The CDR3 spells CASSPLAGESGELFF. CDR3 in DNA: TGTGCCAGCTCACCGCTAGCGGGGGAGTCCGGGGAGCTGTTTTTT. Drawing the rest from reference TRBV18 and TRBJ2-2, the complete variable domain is NAGVMQNPRHLVRRRGQEARLRCSPMKGHSHVYWYRQLPEEGLKFMVYLQKENIIDESGMPKERFSAEFPKEGPSILRIQQVVRGDSAAYFCASSPLAGESGELFFGEGSRLTVL.